These 15 T cell receptor beta chains were all obtained from the same sample, sequenced in a study of T cell repertoires in cytomegalovirus infection. Via MiXCR, TCRdb re-called the reads, giving one row per CDR3 protein. The table lists 480,000 or so distinct CDR3 sequences, about 11% of them singletons, with more than 8.5% in the top ten. The sequencing sample was made of PBMCs. These receptors were obtained from a human donor in good health (CMV status not recorded). Some clones in this sample may be carry-over from other donors' samples.

This clonotype was seen at least ten times. The gene calls are TRBV25-1 and TRBJ1-2; D is unresolved. The CDR3 totals 10 residues. V was pared by 2 bases and J by 6 bases, with 1 base between. CDR1 and CDR2 (germline): MGHDK, SYGVNS. CDR3 nucleotide sequence: TGTGCCAGCAGTGAAAATGGCTACACCTTC. Amino acids: CASSENGYTF.

This clonotype was counted many times. The rearrangement joins TRBV10-3 to TRBJ1-5; a possible D gene is TRBD1 (6 bases). The CDR3 runs to 15 residues. V dropped 0 bases and J dropped 4 bases, with 10 bases sitting between them. Looked up from germline, CDR1 is ENHRY and CDR2 is SYGVKD. The CDR3 DNA is TGTGCCATCAGTGAGTCCGGGACACCGAATCAGCCCCAGCATTTT. Translation gives CAISESGTPNQPQHF.

This chain joins TRBV25-1 and TRBJ1-1; 7 bases line up with TRBD1. CDR1 and CDR2 (germline): MGHDK, SYGVNS. This CDR3 comprises 16 residues. The ends lost 3 bases at V and 10 bases at J; junction bases unmatched: 17. The CDR3 nucleotides are TGTGCCAGCAGTGAGGGACAGAAATCGGGAGACCCTGGAGCTTTCTTT. Its translation is CASSEGQKSGDPGAFF.

CDR3 protein: CASSSVRGRLSGANVLTF. The CDR3 coding sequence is TGTGCCAGCAGTTCCGTACGGGGCCGACTCTCTGGGGCCAACGTCCTGACTTTC. The rearrangement uses TRBV28 and TRBJ2-6, with D perhaps TRBD1 or TRBD2 (5 bases each). The germline CDR1 and CDR2 sequences are MDHEN and SYDVKM. The length of the CDR3 is 18 residues. Trimming cost V 4 bases and J 0 bases, with 16 bases left between them. The variable domain in full, completed from reference TRBV28 and TRBJ2-6, reads DVKVTQSSRYLVKRTGEKVFLECVQDMDHENMFWYRQDPGLGLRLIYFSYDVKMKEKGDIPEGYSVSREKKERFSLILESASTNQTSMYLCASSSVRGRLSGANVLTFGAGSRLTVL.

This clonotype occurred many times. The chain recombines TRBV27 with TRBJ2-2; weak D call: TRBD2 (7 bases). The germline V gene has CDR1 MNHEY and CDR2 SMNVEV (reference sequence). V shed 1 base and J shed 5 bases, with 14 bases lying between them. This CDR3 region has 16 residues. The CDR3 bases are TGTGCCAGCAGTTTATGGGACACCGGGGGGACCGGGGAGCTGTTTTTT. Protein sequence: CASSLWDTGGTGELFF.

This clonotype showed up many times. The chain is built from TRBV28 and TRBJ1-5; D remains ambiguous. V lost 5 bases to trimming and J lost 4 bases, with 6 bases between them. The CDR3 has 12 amino acids. Germline lookup yields CDR1 MDHEN and CDR2 SYDVKM. The CDR3, as DNA: TGTGCCAGCAGTGGGCAGAATCAGCCCCAGCATTTT. Amino acid sequence: CASSGQNQPQHF.

This clonotype showed up many times. The V gene is TRBV12-3 or TRBV12-4, the J gene TRBJ2-7; TRBD1 or TRBD2 may be the D gene (5 bases each). The CDR3 consists of 16 residues. The V gene lost 5 bases and the J gene lost 2 bases, with 19 bases spanning the gap. The CDR3 spells CASSPIPPGRPYEQYF. The CDR3 bases are TGTGCCAGCAGTCCCATACCTCCGGGACGGCCCTACGAGCAGTACTTC.

This clonotype was observed many times. The V gene is TRBV20-1, the J gene TRBJ2-3; no reliable D call. The CDR3 contains 11 residues. Germline V gene data show CDR1 as DFQATT and CDR2 as SNEGSKA (reference sequence). V shed 3 bases and J shed 5 bases, with 6 bases lying between them. Here the CDR3 DNA reads TGCAGTGCTAGGCATTTAGATACGCAGTATTTT. Encoded protein: CSARHLDTQYF.

This chain links TRBV19 with TRBJ1-2; 10 bases match TRBD1. Germline CDR1 reads LNHDA; CDR2 reads SQIVND (reference sequence). The CDR3 has 14 amino acids. Trimming took 5 bases from V and 4 from J; bases not matched to a gene: 4. For the CDR3, the DNA is TGTGCCAGTAGTCCTTGGGACAGGGGCTATGGCTACACCTTC. It specifies CASSPWDRGYGYTF.

This clonotype was picked up many times. For the CDR3, the DNA is TGTGCCAGCATCTCCTGGGAAGAGCAGAGCACCGGGGAGCTGTTTTTT. Translation: CASISWEEQSTGELFF. This chain links TRBV6-6 with TRBJ2-2; D is ambiguous. In germline, CDR1 is MNHNY, CDR2 SVGAGI (reference sequence). V dropped 7 bases and J dropped 4 bases, with 19 bases sitting between them. The CDR3 is 16 residues long.

This clonotype came up a few times. J is TRBJ1-2 and V is TRBV18; D ambiguous. Trimming left V 11 bases short and J 6 bases short, with 16 bases between. In germline, CDR1 is KGHSH, CDR2 LQKENI. This CDR3 spans 12 amino acids. CDR3 protein: CAGGTVSDGYTF. For the CDR3, the DNA is TGTGCCGGCGGAACAGTAAGCGATGGCTACACCTTC. The full variable domain, in which reference TRBV18 and TRBJ1-2 provide the parts outside the CDR3, is NAGVMQNPRHLVRRRGQEARLRCSPMKGHSHVYWYRQLPEEGLKFMVYLQKENIIDESGMPKERFSAEFPKEGPSILRIQQVVRGDSAAYFCAGGTVSDGYTFGSGTRLTVV.

This clonotype was seen repeatedly, ten times or more. The rearrangement links TRBV12-5 to TRBJ2-1; possibly TRBD2 for D (6 bases). The CDR3 length is 14 residues. The germline gives CDR1 LGHNT, CDR2 FRNRAP. Trimming pared 2 bases from V and 6 bases from J, leaving 11 bases between. The CDR3 region has the DNA TGTGCTAGTGGTTTGAGCGGGCAGATCAATGAGCAGTTCTTC. Translated: CASGLSGQINEQFF.

This chain joins TRBV29-1 and TRBJ2-7; D remains ambiguous. This CDR3 comprises 12 residues. The V gene lost 3 bases and the J gene lost 0 bases, with 6 bases spanning the gap. CDR1 is SQVTM and CDR2 is ANQGSEA in the germline V gene. CDR3 residues: CSVDDDSYEQYF. The CDR3 DNA reads as TGCAGCGTTGACGACGACTCCTACGAGCAGTACTTC.

This clonotype was picked up many times. Here the CDR3 reads CASSLTRNEQFF. The CDR3 bases are TGTGCCAGCAGCTTAACTAGGAATGAGCAGTTCTTC. The V gene is TRBV7-9, the J gene TRBJ2-1; weak D call: TRBD2 (5 bases). Germline V gene data show CDR1 as SEHNR and CDR2 as FQNEAQ (reference sequence). This CDR3 region has 12 residues. With 2 bases removed from V and 7 bases from J, the gap between germline ends came to 6 bases. The full variable domain, rest sourced from reference TRBV7-9 and TRBJ2-1, is DTGVSQNPRHKITKRGQNVTFRCDPISEHNRLYWYRQTLGQGPEFLTYFQNEAQLEKSRLLSDRFSAERPKGSFSTLEIQRTEQGDSAMYLCASSLTRNEQFFGPGTRLTVL.

This clonotype showed up many times. The rearrangement links TRBV6-5 to TRBJ1-2; perhaps TRBD1 as D (5 bases). This CDR3 has 13 residues. Germline CDR1 and CDR2: MNHEY and SVGAGI. Trimming took 5 bases from V and 5 from J, leaving 12 bases between them. Here the CDR3 reads CASSLGTEYGYTF. The DNA for the CDR3 is TGTGCCAGCAGTCTCGGGACGGAGTATGGCTACACCTTC.